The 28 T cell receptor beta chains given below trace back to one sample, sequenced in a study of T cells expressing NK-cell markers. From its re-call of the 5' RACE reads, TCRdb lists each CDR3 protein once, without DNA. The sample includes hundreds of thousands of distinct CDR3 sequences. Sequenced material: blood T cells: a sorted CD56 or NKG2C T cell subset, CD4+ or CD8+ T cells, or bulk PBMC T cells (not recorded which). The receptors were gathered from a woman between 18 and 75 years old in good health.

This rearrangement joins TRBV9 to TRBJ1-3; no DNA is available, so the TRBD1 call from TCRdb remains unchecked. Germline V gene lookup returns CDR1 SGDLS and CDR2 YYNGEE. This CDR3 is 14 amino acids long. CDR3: CASSVGTGANTIYF. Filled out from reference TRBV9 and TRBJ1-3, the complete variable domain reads DSGVTQTPKHLITATGQRVTLRCSPRSGDLSVYWYQQSLDQGLQFLIQYYNGEERAKGNILERFSAQQFPDLHSELNLSSLELGDSALYFCASSVGTGANTIYFGEGSWLTVV.

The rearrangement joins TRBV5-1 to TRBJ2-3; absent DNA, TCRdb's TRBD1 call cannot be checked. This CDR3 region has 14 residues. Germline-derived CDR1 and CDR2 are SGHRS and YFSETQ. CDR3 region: CASMVGTNTDTQYF.

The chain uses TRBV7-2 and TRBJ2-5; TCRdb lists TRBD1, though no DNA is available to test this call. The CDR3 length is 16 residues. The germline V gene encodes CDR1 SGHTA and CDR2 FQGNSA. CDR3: CASSLELGQGSETQYF.

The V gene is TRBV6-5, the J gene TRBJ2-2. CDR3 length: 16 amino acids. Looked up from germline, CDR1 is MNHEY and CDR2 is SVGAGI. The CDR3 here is CASSYSRTPNTGELFF.

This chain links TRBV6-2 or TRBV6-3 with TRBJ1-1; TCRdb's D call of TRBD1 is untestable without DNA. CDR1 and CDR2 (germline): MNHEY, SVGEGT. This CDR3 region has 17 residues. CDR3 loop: CASSPNPLVAPNTEAFF.

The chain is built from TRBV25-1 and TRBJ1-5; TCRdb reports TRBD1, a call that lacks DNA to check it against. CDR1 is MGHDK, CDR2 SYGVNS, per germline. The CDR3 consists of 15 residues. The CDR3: CASSADGFQGQPQHF.

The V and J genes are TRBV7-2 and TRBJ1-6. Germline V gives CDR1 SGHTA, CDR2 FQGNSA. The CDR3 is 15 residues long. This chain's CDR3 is CASARDHPPNSPLHF.

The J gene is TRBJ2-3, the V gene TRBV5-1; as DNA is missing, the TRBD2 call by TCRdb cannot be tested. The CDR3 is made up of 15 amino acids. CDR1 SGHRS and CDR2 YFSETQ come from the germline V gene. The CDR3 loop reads CASSASGPSTDTQYF.

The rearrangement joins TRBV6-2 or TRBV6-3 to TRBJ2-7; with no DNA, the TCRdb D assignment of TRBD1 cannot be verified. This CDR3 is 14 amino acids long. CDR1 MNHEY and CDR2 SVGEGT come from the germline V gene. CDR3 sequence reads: CASSLQGGHYEQYF.

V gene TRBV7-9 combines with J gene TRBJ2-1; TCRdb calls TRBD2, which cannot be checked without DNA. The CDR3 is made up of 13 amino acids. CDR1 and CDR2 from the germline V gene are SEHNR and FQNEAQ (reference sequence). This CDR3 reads CASSRTSQGEQFF.

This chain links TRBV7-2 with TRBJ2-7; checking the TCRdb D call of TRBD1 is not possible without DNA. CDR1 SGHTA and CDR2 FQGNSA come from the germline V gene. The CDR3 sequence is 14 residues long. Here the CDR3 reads CASSVTGASGEQYF.

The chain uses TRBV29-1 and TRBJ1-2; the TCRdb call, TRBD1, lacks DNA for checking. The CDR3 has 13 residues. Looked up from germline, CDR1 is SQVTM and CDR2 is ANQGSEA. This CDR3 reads CSATGTPLSGYTF.

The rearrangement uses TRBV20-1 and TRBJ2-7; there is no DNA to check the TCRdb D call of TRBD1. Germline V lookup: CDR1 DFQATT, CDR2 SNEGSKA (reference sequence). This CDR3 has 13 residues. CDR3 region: CSAAQTVSSEQYF.

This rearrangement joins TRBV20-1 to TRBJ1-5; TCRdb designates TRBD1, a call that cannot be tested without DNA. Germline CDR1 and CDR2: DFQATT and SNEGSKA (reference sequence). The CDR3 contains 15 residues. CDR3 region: CSAERRDRGNQPQHF.

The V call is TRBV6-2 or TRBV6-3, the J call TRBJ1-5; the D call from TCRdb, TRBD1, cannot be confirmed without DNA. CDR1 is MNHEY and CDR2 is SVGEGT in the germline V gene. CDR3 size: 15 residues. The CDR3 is CASSDPGDSNQPQHF.

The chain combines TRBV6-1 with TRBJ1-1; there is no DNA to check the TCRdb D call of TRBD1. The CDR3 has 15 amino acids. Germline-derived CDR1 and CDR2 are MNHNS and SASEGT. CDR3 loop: CASRLILQGNTEAFF.

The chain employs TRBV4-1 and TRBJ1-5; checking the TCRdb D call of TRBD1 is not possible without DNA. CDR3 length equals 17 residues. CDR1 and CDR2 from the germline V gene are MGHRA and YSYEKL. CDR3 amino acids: CASSPTTGRESNQPQHF.

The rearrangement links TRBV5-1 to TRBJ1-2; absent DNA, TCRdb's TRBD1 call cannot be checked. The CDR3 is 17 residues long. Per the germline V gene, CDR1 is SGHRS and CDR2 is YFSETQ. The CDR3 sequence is CASSEGQGFLANYGYTF.

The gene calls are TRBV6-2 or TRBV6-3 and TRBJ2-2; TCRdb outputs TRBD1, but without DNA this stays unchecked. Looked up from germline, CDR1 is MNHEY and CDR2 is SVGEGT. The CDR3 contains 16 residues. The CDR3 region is CASRTGQGPVTGELFF.

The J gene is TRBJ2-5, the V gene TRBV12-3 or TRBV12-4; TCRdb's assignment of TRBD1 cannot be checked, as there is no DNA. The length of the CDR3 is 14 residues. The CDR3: CASSPSGRDGTQYF.

The CDR3 is CSVAGTGSSYEQYF. The chain joins TRBV29-1 to TRBJ2-7; no DNA is available, so the TRBD1 call from TCRdb remains unchecked. Germline CDR1 SQVTM, CDR2 ANQGSEA. This CDR3 has 14 residues.

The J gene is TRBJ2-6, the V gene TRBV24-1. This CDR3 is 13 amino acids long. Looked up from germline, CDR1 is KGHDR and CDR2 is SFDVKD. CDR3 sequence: CATQGAGANVLTF.

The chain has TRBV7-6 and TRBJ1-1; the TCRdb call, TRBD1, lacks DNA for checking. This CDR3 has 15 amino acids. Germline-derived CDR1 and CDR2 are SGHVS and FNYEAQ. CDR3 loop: CASSLQNRAFTEAFF. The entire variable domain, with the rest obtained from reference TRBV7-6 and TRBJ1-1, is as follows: GAGVSQSPRYKVTKRGQDVALRCDPISGHVSLYWYRQALGQGPEFLTYFNYEAQQDKSGLPNDRFSAERPEGSISTLTIQRTEQRDSAMYRCASSLQNRAFTEAFFGQGTRLTVV.

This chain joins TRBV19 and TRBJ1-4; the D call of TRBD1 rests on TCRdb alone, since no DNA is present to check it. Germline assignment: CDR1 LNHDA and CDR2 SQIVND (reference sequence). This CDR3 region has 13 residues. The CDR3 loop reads CASSIIGREKLFF.

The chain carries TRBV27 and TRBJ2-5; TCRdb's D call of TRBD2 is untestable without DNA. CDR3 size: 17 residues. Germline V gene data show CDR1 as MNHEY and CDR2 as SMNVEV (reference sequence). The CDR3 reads CASSSFGTSGTKETQYF.

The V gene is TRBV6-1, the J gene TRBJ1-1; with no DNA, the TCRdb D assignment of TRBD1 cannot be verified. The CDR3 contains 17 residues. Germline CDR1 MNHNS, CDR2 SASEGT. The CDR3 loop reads CASSRPGQGPRDTEAFF.

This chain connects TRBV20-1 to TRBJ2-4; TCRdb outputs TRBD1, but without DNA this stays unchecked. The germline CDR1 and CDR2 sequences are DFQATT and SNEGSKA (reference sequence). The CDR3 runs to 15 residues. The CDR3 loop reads CSAKRGTASKNIQYF.

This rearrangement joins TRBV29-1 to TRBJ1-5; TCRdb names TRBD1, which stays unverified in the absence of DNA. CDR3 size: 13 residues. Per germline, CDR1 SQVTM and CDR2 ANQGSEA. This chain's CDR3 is CSVVGRTGQPQHF.